This TCR beta chain originates from a study of blood T cell repertoires in COVID-19. About the research overall: Donors in the United States, Italy and Spain gave samples during acute or convalescent COVID-19. PBMCs, B-cell-depleted T cells, or T cells were the source of the cDNA or gDNA that made up the material.

This clone was counted only a few times. The data were produced by immunoSEQ multiplex PCR, yet TCRdb's version contains in-frame clones alone and is incomplete. This table has 100,000 to 150,000 clones, roughly 80% appearing once. The CDR3 is made up of 13 amino acids. CDR1 and CDR2 (germline): SGHRS, YFSETQ. Trimming shortened V by 2 bases and J by 2 bases, and 8 bases separated the two germline ends. This receptor was identified in a man at least 80 years old with COVID-19, enrolled during active disease. Sequences were obtained from peripheral blood. This chain connects TRBV5-1 to TRBJ2-7; D is undetermined. In DNA form, the CDR3 reads TGCGCCAGCAGCTTAGCTAGAGCCTACGAGCAGTACTTC. Its protein product is CASSLARAYEQYF.